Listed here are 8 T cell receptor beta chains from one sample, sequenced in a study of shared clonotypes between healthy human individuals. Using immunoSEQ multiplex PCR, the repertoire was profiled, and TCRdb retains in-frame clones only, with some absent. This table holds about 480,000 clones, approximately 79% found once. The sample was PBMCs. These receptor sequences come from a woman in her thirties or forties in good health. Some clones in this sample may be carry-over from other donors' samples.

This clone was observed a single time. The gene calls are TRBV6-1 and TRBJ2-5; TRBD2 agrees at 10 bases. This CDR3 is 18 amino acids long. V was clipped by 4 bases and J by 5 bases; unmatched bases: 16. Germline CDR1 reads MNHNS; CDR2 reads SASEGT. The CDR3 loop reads CASSAGWSGRADVETQYF. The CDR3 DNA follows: TGTGCCAGCAGTGCGGGTTGGAGCGGGAGGGCCGATGTGGAGACCCAGTACTTC.

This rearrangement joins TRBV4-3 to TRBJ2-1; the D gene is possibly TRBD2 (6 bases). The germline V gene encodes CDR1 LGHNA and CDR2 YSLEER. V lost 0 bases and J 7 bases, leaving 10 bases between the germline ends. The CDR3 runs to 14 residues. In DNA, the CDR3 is TGCGCCAGCAGCCAAGAGTTGGGGGGAAATGAGCAGTTCTTC. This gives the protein CASSQELGGNEQFF.

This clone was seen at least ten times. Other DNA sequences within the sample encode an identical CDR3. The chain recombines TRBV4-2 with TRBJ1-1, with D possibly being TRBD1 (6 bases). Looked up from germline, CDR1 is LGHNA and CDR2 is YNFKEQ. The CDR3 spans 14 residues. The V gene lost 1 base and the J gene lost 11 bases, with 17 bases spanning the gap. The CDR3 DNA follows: TGTGCCAGCAGCCAAGGCCTGGACAGCCAGGGGGCTTTCTTT. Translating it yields CASSQGLDSQGAFF.

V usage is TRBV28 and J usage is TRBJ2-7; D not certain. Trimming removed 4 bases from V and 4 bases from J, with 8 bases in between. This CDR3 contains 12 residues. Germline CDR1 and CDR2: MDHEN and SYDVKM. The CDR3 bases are TGTGCCAGCAGTTCCCCCTCTTACGAGCAGTACTTC. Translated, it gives CASSSPSYEQYF.

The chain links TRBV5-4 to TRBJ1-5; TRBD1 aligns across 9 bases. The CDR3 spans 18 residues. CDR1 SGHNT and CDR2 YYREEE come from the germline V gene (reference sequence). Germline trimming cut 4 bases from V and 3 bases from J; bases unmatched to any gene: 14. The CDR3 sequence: CASSTSTPGTGHNQPQHF. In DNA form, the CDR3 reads TGTGCCAGCAGCACCTCAACGCCCGGGACAGGGCACAATCAGCCCCAGCATTTT. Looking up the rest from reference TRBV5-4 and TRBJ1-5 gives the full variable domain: ETGVTQSPTHLIKTRGQQVTLRCSSQSGHNTVSWYQQALGQGPQFIFQYYREEENGRGNFPPRFSGLQFPNYSSELNVNALELDDSALYLCASSTSTPGTGHNQPQHFGDGTRLSIL.

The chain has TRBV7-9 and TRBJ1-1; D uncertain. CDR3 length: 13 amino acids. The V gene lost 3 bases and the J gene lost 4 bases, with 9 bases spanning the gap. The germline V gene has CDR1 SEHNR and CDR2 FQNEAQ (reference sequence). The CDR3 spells CASSFVGSTEAFF. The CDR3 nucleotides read TGTGCCAGCAGCTTCGTCGGGAGCACTGAAGCTTTCTTT.

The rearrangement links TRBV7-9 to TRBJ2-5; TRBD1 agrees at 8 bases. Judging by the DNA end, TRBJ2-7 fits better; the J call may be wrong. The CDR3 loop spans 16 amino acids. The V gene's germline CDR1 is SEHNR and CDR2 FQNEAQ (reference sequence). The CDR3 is CASSGEDRGISYEQYF. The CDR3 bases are TGTGCCAGCAGCGGAGAAGACAGGGGCATCTCCTACGAGCAGTACTTC.

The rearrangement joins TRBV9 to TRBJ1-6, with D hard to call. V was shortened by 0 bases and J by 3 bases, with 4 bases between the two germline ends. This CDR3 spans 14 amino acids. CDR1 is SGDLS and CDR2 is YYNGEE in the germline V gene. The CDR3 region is CASSVGDYNSPLHF. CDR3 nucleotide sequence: TGTGCCAGCAGCGTAGGGGACTATAATTCACCCCTCCACTTT.